This TCR beta chain was sequenced in a study of beta chain features in type 1 diabetes. General study results and limits: Short templates might get an advantage during PCR, and this would be equal in patients and controls. Within each of all four CD4+ subsets, Type 1 diabetes patients had TCRB CDR3s that were moderately but significantly shorter.

Reverse transcribing all isolated RNA meant expressed TCRB transcripts were sequenced. TCRdb's copy holds only in-frame clones and misses some; the assay was immunoSEQ multiplex PCR. The sample records 400,000 to 500,000 clones, approximately 13% being singletons. This clone showed up just a few times. The antigen remains undetermined. Trimming removed 5 bases at V and 5 bases at J, with 8 bases between. The CDR3 covers 12 residues. Per germline, CDR1 SEHNR and CDR2 FQNEAQ (reference sequence). What was sequenced was naive CD4+ T cells from blood. The chain is built from TRBV7-9 and TRBJ2-3; no definite D call. This receptor was identified in a young man in good health. CDR3 amino acids: CASSPHGDTQYF. DNA of the CDR3: TGTGCCAGCAGCCCGCATGGAGATACGCAGTATTTT.